This entry lists 8 T cell receptor beta chains sequenced from one sample in a study of chemoradiotherapy in HPV16-positive cancers. Assay: immunoSEQ multiplex PCR; the TCRdb copy retains only in-frame clones and omits some. The sample contains over 15,000 clones, nearly 80% of which appear only once. The sample was gathered from a patient who underwent chemoradiotherapy. Receptors were obtained from a human donor with HPV-associated anogenital cancer.

This clone came up once. This chain joins TRBV5-5 and TRBJ1-2, with a possible D match to TRBD1 (5 bases). CDR1 is SGHKS, CDR2 YYEKEE, per germline (reference sequence). The CDR3 totals 15 residues. The ends were cut back, 1 base at V and 3 bases at J, with 13 bases in the middle. The CDR3 DNA sequence: TGTGCCAGCAGCTTGCTCCAGGGTGGGCACTATGGCTACACCTTC. This codes for CASSLLQGGHYGYTF.

The chain has TRBV27 and TRBJ2-1; TRBD1 matches 7 bases. Per germline, CDR1 MNHEY and CDR2 SMNVEV (reference sequence). The V segment lost 8 bases and the J segment 1 base; nucleotides outside the gene matches: 8. The CDR3 totals 15 residues. CDR3 residues: CASGLEGASYNEQFF. CDR3 bases: TGTGCCAGCGGGCTTGAGGGGGCTTCCTACAATGAGCAGTTCTTC.

This sequence joins TRBV2 and TRBJ1-1, with D unresolved. V was shortened by 7 bases and J by 5 bases, with 20 bases between the two germline ends. CDR1 is SNHLY, CDR2 FYNNEI, per germline. The CDR3 contains 15 residues. The CDR3 DNA sequence: TGTGCCAGCAAGGCAGAGGCCTTAAGAGGGACTGAAGCTTTCTTT. Amino acids: CASKAEALRGTEAFF. Full variable domain (missing parts from reference TRBV2 and TRBJ1-1): EPEVTQTPSHQVTQMGQEVILRCVPISNHLYFYWYRQILGQKVEFLVSFYNNEISEKSEIFDDQFSVERPDGSNFTLKIRSTKLEDSAMYFCASKAEALRGTEAFFGQGTRLTVV.

The table lists this clone with a count of one. The chain couples TRBV29-1 to TRBJ2-3; TRBD2 might be the D (6 bases). Germline loops: CDR1 SQVTM, CDR2 ANQGSEA. The CDR3 consists of 13 residues. V shed 5 bases and J shed 6 bases, with 15 bases lying between them. CDR3 sequence reads: CSVCGTTSDTQYF. The DNA for the CDR3 is TGCAGCGTTTGCGGGACGACCTCGGATACGCAGTATTTT.

The gene calls are TRBV6-6 and TRBJ2-7; a weak D match, TRBD2 (5 bases). The CDR3 sequence is 13 residues long. The germline V gene encodes CDR1 MNHNY and CDR2 SVGAGI (reference sequence). Trimming removed 0 bases at V and 10 bases at J, with 13 bases between. The CDR3 protein is CASSYSGSRDQYF. The CDR3 region has the DNA TGTGCCAGCAGTTACTCCGGGTCCCGGGATCAGTACTTC.

This chain joins TRBV7-3 and TRBJ1-6; D possibly corresponds to TRBD1 (5 bases). With 5 bases removed from V and 8 bases from J, the gap between germline ends came to 10 bases. The germline CDR1 and CDR2 sequences are SGHTA and FQGTGA. This CDR3 has 13 residues. CDR3 loop: CASSIGAYSPLHF. In DNA, the CDR3 is TGTGCCAGCAGCATAGGGGCCTATTCACCCCTCCACTTT.

Concerning this clone itself: At one of its ends the junction is not consistent with the germline gene, which may arise from a read error. The gene calls are TRBV7-7 and TRBJ2-1; 10 bases are a match to TRBD1. The CDR3 extends over 15 amino acids. Germline lookup yields CDR1 SSHAT and CDR2 FNYEAQ (reference sequence). For the CDR3, the DNA is TGTGCTAGCAGCTCGGGACAGGGGACCTACAATGAGCAGTTCTTC. This translates into CASSSGQGTYNEQFF.

The genes are TRBV30 and TRBJ2-2, with 13 bases lining up with TRBD2. Trimming took 0 bases from V and 6 from J; bases not matched to a gene: 1. Germline V gene sequence: CDR1 GTSNPN, CDR2 SVGIG (reference sequence). This CDR3 is 15 amino acids long. The CDR3 DNA reads TGTGCCTGGAGTGTACTAGCGGGGGGGCCCGGGGAGCTGTTTTTT. Residues: CAWSVLAGGPGELFF.